The rows below give T cell receptor beta chains drawn from one sample of a study of regulatory T cells in long-lasting Graves disease. TCRdb recomputed calls from the multiplex PCR reads with MiXCR, one row per CDR3 protein. The repertoire holds about 470,000 distinct CDR3 sequences, with around a fifth as singletons. The material was peripheral blood mononuclear cells (PBMCs), obtained when the disease was refractory, from a patient treated with antithyroid drugs. The receptors here all came from a female donor with Graves disease. Both conserved end residues are part of each CDR3. Each record gives: CDR3 DNA, CDR3 protein, clone size, J gene, D gene, CDR3 length, V gene. A D gene is named only where the DNA matches it firmly. The listing skips clone size in some rows; elsewhere it reads once, few, many or a size class.

cdr3_nt: TGTGCCAGCAGCTTAGGGCTATGGGCAGAGAACTATGGCTACACCTTC
cdr3_aa: CASSLGLWAENYGYTF
clone_size: NA
j_call: TRBJ1-2
d_call: NA
cdr3_length: 16
v_call: TRBV7-9

cdr3_nt: TGTGCCAGCACCGGACAGGTTCCGAACACTGAAGCTTTCTTT
cdr3_aa: CASTGQVPNTEAFF
clone_size: many
j_call: TRBJ1-1
d_call: TRBD1
cdr3_length: 14
v_call: TRBV2

cdr3_nt: TGTGCCAACAGCGTAGAGGGCAGAGAGCAGTTCTTC
cdr3_aa: CANSVEGREQFF
clone_size: NA
j_call: TRBJ2-1
d_call: NA
cdr3_length: 12
v_call: TRBV9

cdr3_nt: TGTGCCAGCAGCTTAACCAGCTCCTATAATTCACCCCTCCACTTT
cdr3_aa: CASSLTSSYNSPLHF
clone_size: NA
j_call: TRBJ1-6
d_call: NA
cdr3_length: 15
v_call: TRBV7-9

cdr3_nt: TGCGCCAGCAGCTCCGGACAGCTAGACTACAATGAGCAGTTCTTC
cdr3_aa: CASSSGQLDYNEQFF
clone_size: few
j_call: TRBJ2-1
d_call: NA
cdr3_length: 15
v_call: TRBV5-1

cdr3_nt: TGTGCCAGTAGTATAAGGAGCGGGCGGATCTACGAGCAGTACTTC
cdr3_aa: CASSIRSGRIYEQYF
clone_size: NA
j_call: TRBJ2-7
d_call: NA
cdr3_length: 15
v_call: TRBV19

cdr3_nt: TGTGCCAGCAGTTCCGGGACAGCCTATAGCAATCAGCCCCAGCATTTT
cdr3_aa: CASSSGTAYSNQPQHF
clone_size: many
j_call: TRBJ1-5
d_call: TRBD1
cdr3_length: 16
v_call: TRBV6-5

cdr3_nt: TGTGCCAGCAGCTTAGCCCCAGTGGAAGAGACCCAGTACTTC
cdr3_aa: CASSLAPVEETQYF
clone_size: NA
j_call: TRBJ2-5
d_call: NA
cdr3_length: 14
v_call: TRBV7-6

cdr3_nt: TGTGCCATCAGTAACTTGGGACAGGCCGGGACCGGGGAGCTGTTTTTT
cdr3_aa: CAISNLGQAGTGELFF
clone_size: NA
j_call: TRBJ2-2
d_call: TRBD1
cdr3_length: 16
v_call: TRBV10-3

cdr3_nt: TGTGCCAGCAGGAAAGACAGGGTAGGGCCGAACACTGAAGCTTTCTTT
cdr3_aa: CASRKDRVGPNTEAFF
clone_size: few
j_call: TRBJ1-1
d_call: TRBD1
cdr3_length: 16
v_call: TRBV6-1

cdr3_nt: TGTGCCAGCAGCTTAGAGGGCGTCGAGGGGTATTTT
cdr3_aa: CASSLEGVEGYF
clone_size: NA
j_call: TRBJ2-3
d_call: NA
cdr3_length: 12
v_call: TRBV7-9

cdr3_nt: TGTGCCAGCAGCGGCAGTGTGAGGGCTAGCGGGAGCTCCTACAATGAGCAGTTCTTC
cdr3_aa: CASSGSVRASGSSYNEQFF
clone_size: NA
j_call: TRBJ2-1
d_call: TRBD2
cdr3_length: 19
v_call: TRBV7-2

cdr3_nt: TGTGCCAGCAGCCCCGCCGGACAGGGAGGGGAGACCCAGTACTTC
cdr3_aa: CASSPAGQGGETQYF
clone_size: many
j_call: TRBJ2-5
d_call: NA
cdr3_length: 15
v_call: TRBV7-2

cdr3_nt: TGTGCCAGCAGTCCCGATAGTTGGGACGAGCAGTACTTC
cdr3_aa: CASSPDSWDEQYF
clone_size: many
j_call: TRBJ2-7
d_call: NA
cdr3_length: 13
v_call: TRBV28

cdr3_nt: TGTGCCAGCAGCGAACACCGGACAGGGTTGTTTGGCTACACCTTC
cdr3_aa: CASSEHRTGLFGYTF
clone_size: many
j_call: TRBJ1-2
d_call: TRBD1
cdr3_length: 15
v_call: TRBV28

cdr3_nt: TGTGCCAGCAGTTCTACCACGACTCCCTACGAGCAGTACTTC
cdr3_aa: CASSSTTTPYEQYF
clone_size: many
j_call: TRBJ2-7
d_call: NA
cdr3_length: 14
v_call: TRBV28

cdr3_nt: TGTGCCAGCAGTTACTCGTACAGGGAGGTCGGGGTCACTGAAGCTTTCTTT
cdr3_aa: CASSYSYREVGVTEAFF
clone_size: many
j_call: TRBJ1-1
d_call: NA
cdr3_length: 17
v_call: TRBV6-5

cdr3_nt: TGTGCCAGCAGCTTAGAACGGGGACGGAACTATGGCTACACCTTC
cdr3_aa: CASSLERGRNYGYTF
clone_size: NA
j_call: TRBJ1-2
d_call: NA
cdr3_length: 15
v_call: TRBV2

cdr3_nt: TGCAGTGCAGGAGACAGGGGACCCTTTGGGACCCAGTACTTC
cdr3_aa: CSAGDRGPFGTQYF
clone_size: few
j_call: TRBJ2-5
d_call: TRBD1
cdr3_length: 14
v_call: TRBV20-1

cdr3_nt: TGTGCCAGCAGCCAGGGTTTCGCAACTAATGAAAAACTGTTTTTT
cdr3_aa: CASSQGFATNEKLFF
clone_size: many
j_call: TRBJ1-4
d_call: NA
cdr3_length: 15
v_call: TRBV11-2

cdr3_nt: TGTGCCAGCAGTTTACAGGGTATGCAGCCCCAGCATTTT
cdr3_aa: CASSLQGMQPQHF
clone_size: NA
j_call: TRBJ1-5
d_call: NA
cdr3_length: 13
v_call: TRBV27

cdr3_nt: TGCAGTGCTCTCCGGGACTTCCAAGAGACCCAGTACTTC
cdr3_aa: CSALRDFQETQYF
clone_size: many
j_call: TRBJ2-5
d_call: NA
cdr3_length: 13
v_call: TRBV20-1

cdr3_nt: TGTGCCTCCGGACCGAATAACTATGGCTACACCTTC
cdr3_aa: CASGPNNYGYTF
clone_size: few
j_call: TRBJ1-2
d_call: NA
cdr3_length: 12
v_call: TRBV30

cdr3_nt: TGTGCCACCAGCTCCCGGACAGGAACGGGTGAGACCCAGTACTTC
cdr3_aa: CATSSRTGTGETQYF
clone_size: many
j_call: TRBJ2-5
d_call: TRBD1
cdr3_length: 15
v_call: TRBV15

cdr3_nt: TGTGCCAGCACGGGCAGGTCCACCGGGGAGCTGTTTTTT
cdr3_aa: CASTGRSTGELFF
clone_size: NA
j_call: TRBJ2-2
d_call: NA
cdr3_length: 13
v_call: TRBV12-3/TRBV12-4

cdr3_nt: TGCGCCAGCAGCTTGGATGCTCAACAGAACACCGGGGAGCTGTTTTTT
cdr3_aa: CASSLDAQQNTGELFF
clone_size: few
j_call: TRBJ2-2
d_call: NA
cdr3_length: 16
v_call: TRBV5-1

cdr3_nt: TGTGCCAGCAGCCAAGTAGGCCGTGGAGAGACCCAGTACTTC
cdr3_aa: CASSQVGRGETQYF
clone_size: few
j_call: TRBJ2-5
d_call: NA
cdr3_length: 14
v_call: TRBV3-1

cdr3_nt: TGTGCCAGTAGTCCCAGCGTGTCTGCACAGTCGGCCGCTTTCTTT
cdr3_aa: CASSPSVSAQSAAFF
clone_size: once
j_call: TRBJ1-1
d_call: NA
cdr3_length: 15
v_call: TRBV19

cdr3_nt: TGTGCCATCTCCGAGGAGGGGCGGGATGAAGCTTTCTTT
cdr3_aa: CAISEEGRDEAFF
clone_size: many
j_call: TRBJ1-1
d_call: NA
cdr3_length: 13
v_call: TRBV6-1

cdr3_nt: TGCAGCGTGCGCGGGAAGATGAACACTGAAGCTTTCTTT
cdr3_aa: CSVRGKMNTEAFF
clone_size: NA
j_call: TRBJ1-1
d_call: NA
cdr3_length: 13
v_call: TRBV29-1

cdr3_nt: TGTGCCAGCAGTTACTTGGAGGGGCCGGGGAACACTGAAGCTTTCTTT
cdr3_aa: CASSYLEGPGNTEAFF
clone_size: many
j_call: TRBJ1-1
d_call: NA
cdr3_length: 16
v_call: TRBV6-5

cdr3_nt: TGTGCTAGTGGTTTCAAGGACTTGGGTTACAATGAGCAGTTCTTC
cdr3_aa: CASGFKDLGYNEQFF
clone_size: few
j_call: TRBJ2-1
d_call: NA
cdr3_length: 15
v_call: TRBV12-5

cdr3_nt: TGTGCCAGCACCATGGCGGGCTCTGGGGCCAACGTCCTGACTTTC
cdr3_aa: CASTMAGSGANVLTF
clone_size: NA
j_call: TRBJ2-6
d_call: NA
cdr3_length: 15
v_call: TRBV6-2/TRBV6-3

cdr3_nt: TGTGCCAGCAGCCCCAGAGATATGAATGAAAAACTGTTTTTT
cdr3_aa: CASSPRDMNEKLFF
clone_size: once
j_call: TRBJ1-4
d_call: NA
cdr3_length: 14
v_call: TRBV13

cdr3_nt: TGTGCCACCAGCACACCCGGGGCCCAAGCTTTCTTT
cdr3_aa: CATSTPGAQAFF
clone_size: many
j_call: TRBJ1-1
d_call: NA
cdr3_length: 12
v_call: TRBV15

cdr3_nt: TGTGCCAGCAGTTGGGGTGACTATGGCTACACCTTC
cdr3_aa: CASSWGDYGYTF
clone_size: many
j_call: TRBJ1-2
d_call: NA
cdr3_length: 12
v_call: TRBV12-3/TRBV12-4

cdr3_nt: TGTGCCAGCAGCTTAGGGGAGGGGGATGGCTACACCTTC
cdr3_aa: CASSLGEGDGYTF
clone_size: many
j_call: TRBJ1-2
d_call: NA
cdr3_length: 13
v_call: TRBV7-2

cdr3_nt: TGTGCCAGTAGTATCGTGGGACAGCTTCTATCGAACACCGGGGAGCTGTTTTTT
cdr3_aa: CASSIVGQLLSNTGELFF
clone_size: NA
j_call: TRBJ2-2
d_call: TRBD1
cdr3_length: 18
v_call: TRBV19

cdr3_nt: TGTGCCAGCAGTCCCCCCTCGGGAGCCTACGAGCAGTACTTC
cdr3_aa: CASSPPSGAYEQYF
clone_size: many
j_call: TRBJ2-7
d_call: NA
cdr3_length: 14
v_call: TRBV12-3/TRBV12-4

cdr3_nt: TGCAGTGCTAGAGATGTAGCTAGCGGGACCTTCTCCTACGAGCAGTACTTC
cdr3_aa: CSARDVASGTFSYEQYF
clone_size: NA
j_call: TRBJ2-7
d_call: TRBD2
cdr3_length: 17
v_call: TRBV20-1